This entry concerns a single T cell receptor beta chain. Its antigen remains undetermined. The record has no base qualities; no much larger clone is one base away. Collaborating institutions collected whole blood in K2EDTA tubes following their own protocols. For TCRbeta analysis, collaborators shipped samples in one of three forms: frozen whole blood, isolated PBMCs, or DNA extracted from either of those sample types. The entry originates in a study of blood T cell repertoires in COVID-19 (dated by TCRdb to 2020 to 2021). General notes on the study: Samples from collaborators originated in the United States, Italy and Spain and spanned both the acute and convalescent phases of COVID-19. The prospective study material was composed of cDNA or gDNA derived from T cells, B-cell-depleted T cells, or PBMCs. Deeply sampled blood TCRbeta repertoires from subjects exposed to, actively infected with, or recovered from COVID-19 were included in the dataset. The repertoires were released in a freely available public database meant as a resource for research on the immune response to SARS-CoV-2. Where available, HLA class I and class II types were taken from metadata supplied by the sample provider and were not determined by assay-based typing. The samples were drawn from two sources: the first 160 participants of the ongoing ImmuneRACE study, and 1,200 or so subjects contributed by 6 global collaborators. Sample metadata almost always included a de-identified subject ID, COVID-19 status, age in years and sex. Paper-wide results and their limitations: The amount of clinical and demographic metadata varied by source and participant and was provided uncurated.

TCRbeta CDR3 regions were amplified from genomic DNA using the immunoSEQ Assay, a bias-controlled multiplex PCR. The authors processed their data as follows. The number of nucleated cells in each sample was estimated by amplification of reference gene primers within the assay. To quantify the absolute abundance of each unique TCRbeta CDR3 rearrangement, sequence reads were collapsed and filtered. For each sample, productive Simpson clonality was calculated as the square root of Simpson's diversity index over productive rearrangements. TCRdb provides this immuneACCESS table in a form limited to in-frame rearrangements. Some clones are lacking; in checked studies, under half of them reflect an unresolved V gene, and why the rest are absent is not known. The DNA was the basis for D and trimming; V, J and clone size are from that table. Recorded for this sample are approximately 120,000 clones; 88% of them occurred a single time. Clones ranked in the top ten supply over 1.5% of the sample.

The CDR3 runs 14 residues from the cysteine to the phenylalanine. This entry keeps only the CDR3 DNA: 42 bases, framed from base 1. The germline V gene supplies CDR1 KGHSH and CDR2 LQKENI. V has 8 bases trimmed and J has 1 base trimmed; junction bases matching no gene number 7. This clonotype was obtained from a human donor in a cohort sampled during active COVID-19. The sequenced material came from peripheral blood. The sequence joins TRBV18 to TRBJ2-5, with 7 middle bases fitting TRBD2. The sequence in DNA is TGTGCCAGCCAGGCGTCGGGGGGCCAAGAGACCCAGTACTTC. The translation is CASQASGGQETQYF.